These T cell receptor beta chains were read from a single sample in a study of Ad26.COV2.S vaccination and SARS-CoV-2 variants. The table came from immunoSEQ multiplex PCR; TCRdb's copy has only in-frame clones and leaves some out. The sample contains hundreds of thousands of clones, around 87% of which appear only once. The input for sequencing was peripheral blood, taken in a trial of Ad26.COV2.S vaccine versus placebo. The receptors were sampled from a person between 18 and 65 years old who received the Ad26.COV2.S COVID-19 vaccine or a placebo. The CDR3 runs from the conserved cysteine through the conserved F or W. A D gene is named only where the DNA matches it firmly. Rows may omit the clone size; those that give it use once, few, many or a size class.

TRBV13	NA	TRBJ2-7	NA	CASSPGQGLGEQYF	TGTGCCAGCAGCCCAGGTCAGGGGCTGGGAGAGCAGTACTTC
TRBV7-9	NA	TRBJ2-5	NA	CASSSEVEETQYF	TGTGCCAGCAGCTCGGAGGTTGAAGAGACCCAGTACTTC
TRBV25-1	TRBD1	TRBJ1-2	NA	CASSKPGQYGYTF	TGTGCCAGCAGTAAGCCGGGACAGTATGGCTACACCTTC
TRBV19	NA	TRBJ1-2	NA	CASSILANYGYTF	TGTGCCAGTAGTATCTTAGCTAACTATGGCTACACCTTC
TRBV6-4	TRBD2	TRBJ2-1	once	CASSEGLAGDEQFF	TGTGCCAGCAGTGAGGGACTAGCGGGGGATGAGCAGTTCTTC
TRBV7-2	NA	TRBJ1-5	NA	CASSLGGRINQPQHF	TGTGCCAGCAGCTTAGGGGGACGGATCAATCAGCCCCAGCATTTT
TRBV29-1	NA	TRBJ2-7	NA	CSVEGAGVDEQYF	TGCAGCGTTGAAGGGGCAGGGGTAGACGAGCAGTACTTC
TRBV10-3	TRBD2	TRBJ2-7	NA	CAISESGTSGGNEQYF	TGTGCCATCAGTGAGTCGGGGACTAGCGGGGGCAACGAGCAGTACTTC
TRBV11-2	NA	TRBJ1-1	NA	CASSLVETEAFF	TGTGCCAGCAGCTTAGTAGAAACTGAAGCTTTCTTT
TRBV7-9	NA	TRBJ1-3	few	CASSLARDPGNTIYF	TGTGCCAGCAGCCTGGCCAGGGATCCTGGAAACACCATATATTTT
TRBV7-2	NA	TRBJ2-2	NA	CASSLSGTGNTGELFF	TGTGCCAGCAGCCTTTCCGGGACCGGGAACACCGGGGAGCTGTTTTTT
TRBV29-1	NA	TRBJ1-3	NA	CSVEDRTFGNTIYF	TGCAGCGTTGAAGATCGAACTTTTGGAAACACCATATATTTT
TRBV4-1	NA	TRBJ1-2	NA	CASSQGLGTYIEGYTF	TGCGCCAGCAGCCAAGGGTTAGGCACTTATATCGAGGGCTACACCTTC
TRBV6-5	NA	TRBJ2-6	NA	CATRSGANVLTF	TGTGCCACCCGATCTGGGGCCAACGTCCTGACTTTC
TRBV7-2	NA	TRBJ2-5	few	CASSLFGSEETQYF	TGTGCCAGCAGCTTATTCGGGTCAGAAGAGACCCAGTACTTC
TRBV30	NA	TRBJ1-5	NA	CAWRAGAYSNQPQHF	TGTGCCTGGAGAGCCGGGGCTTATAGCAATCAGCCCCAGCATTTT
TRBV3-1/TRBV3-2	NA	TRBJ1-3	NA	CASRNRQSLSGNTIYF	TGTGCCAGCAGAAACCGACAGAGCCTCTCTGGAAACACCATATATTTT
TRBV5-1	TRBD1	TRBJ2-7	NA	CASTLGQGNYEQYF	TGCGCCAGCACCTTAGGACAGGGGAACTACGAGCAGTACTTC
TRBV4-1	NA	TRBJ1-5	NA	CASSPPGNQPQHF	TGCGCCAGCAGCCCCCCGGGGAATCAGCCCCAGCATTTT
TRBV6-4	TRBD2	TRBJ2-1	NA	CASSDYPGGNGNEQFF	TGTGCCAGCAGTGACTACCCGGGGGGGAATGGTAATGAGCAGTTCTTC
TRBV9	NA	TRBJ2-7	NA	CASSVAAGSGYEQYF	TGTGCCAGCAGCGTAGCGGCTGGGTCCGGGTACGAGCAGTACTTC
TRBV5-6	TRBD1	TRBJ1-1	NA	CASSFRAGGFTEAFF	TGTGCCAGCAGCTTCAGGGCAGGGGGTTTCACTGAAGCTTTCTTT
TRBV4-2	TRBD1	TRBJ1-2	NA	CASSQAGTGNYGYTF	TGTGCCAGCAGCCAGGCCGGGACAGGGAACTATGGCTACACCTTC
TRBV7-9	TRBD1	TRBJ2-5	NA	CASSSTGGGETQYF	TGTGCCAGCAGCTCCACAGGGGGAGGAGAGACCCAGTACTTC
TRBV5-1	TRBD2	TRBJ2-7	NA	CASSVLAGENEQYF	TGCGCCAGCAGCGTGCTAGCGGGGGAAAACGAGCAGTACTTC
TRBV18	NA	TRBJ1-4	NA	CASSPSGIATNEKLFF	TGTGCCAGCTCACCGTCCGGGATTGCAACTAATGAAAAACTGTTTTTT
TRBV7-3	NA	TRBJ2-5	NA	CASSLLGGSGQTQYF	TGTGCCAGCAGCTTACTTGGTGGGTCAGGGCAGACCCAGTACTTC
TRBV27	NA	TRBJ2-7	NA	CASSRGVEQYF	TGTGCCAGCAGTAGGGGGGTCGAGCAGTACTTC
TRBV7-8	NA	TRBJ1-2	NA	CASSLVEFRHGYTF	TGTGCCAGCAGCTTAGTGGAGTTTCGTCATGGCTACACCTTC
TRBV30	NA	TRBJ1-1	once	CAWSGGGYTEAFF	TGTGCCTGGAGTGGAGGAGGGTACACTGAAGCTTTCTTT
TRBV4-3	TRBD1	TRBJ2-6	NA	CASSQKATGPEGANVLTF	TGCGCCAGCAGCCAGAAGGCGACAGGGCCCGAAGGGGCCAACGTCCTGACTTTC
TRBV3-1/TRBV3-2	NA	TRBJ1-2	NA	CASSQDYDWNYGYTF	TGTGCCAGCAGCCAAGATTATGACTGGAACTATGGCTACACCTTC
TRBV6-5	NA	TRBJ1-2	NA	CASSRSQPLGGYTF	TGTGCCAGCAGCCGCTCACAGCCCCTCGGGGGCTACACCTTC
TRBV3-1/TRBV3-2	NA	TRBJ2-5	NA	CASSSSAETQYF	TGTGCCAGCAGCTCCTCTGCGGAGACCCAGTACTTC
TRBV29-1	NA	TRBJ1-3	NA	CSVEIPGPVNTIYF	TGCAGCGTTGAAATTCCCGGCCCCGTAAACACCATATATTTT
TRBV6-5	NA	TRBJ1-3	NA	CASRQGSGNTIYF	TGTGCCAGCCGGCAGGGCTCTGGAAACACCATATATTTT
TRBV18	NA	TRBJ2-1	few	CATTTGGLAEYNEQFF	TGTGCCACCACAACAGGGGGGCTAGCGGAGTACAATGAGCAGTTCTTC